This entry lists 27 T cell receptor beta chains sequenced from one sample in a study of blood T cell repertoires in COVID-19. The protocol was immunoSEQ multiplex PCR, while the TCRdb copy is restricted to in-frame clones and leaves out a portion. Among about 420,000 clones listed, roughly 90% were seen once. The sample consisted of peripheral blood. The source is a young man with COVID-19, enrolled during active disease.

The V and J genes are TRBV3-1 (or the pseudogene TRBV3-2) and TRBJ1-2; 8 bases agree with TRBD1. The CDR3 runs to 16 residues. Germline assignment: CDR1 LGHDT and CDR2 YNNKEL (reference sequence). The V gene end was trimmed by 8 bases and the J gene end by 4 bases; junction bases not matched to a gene: 15. The CDR3: CASGSGTGHLFYGYTF. CDR3 nucleotide sequence: TGTGCCAGCGGGAGCGGGACAGGCCATTTATTCTATGGCTACACCTTC.

This sequence joins TRBV7-9 and TRBJ1-3; 8 bases map to TRBD1. CDR1 is SEHNR, CDR2 FQNEAQ, per germline (reference sequence). J gave up 4 bases and V 5 bases, and 7 bases lay outside the gene matches. The CDR3 sequence is 15 residues long. The CDR3 nucleotides are TGTGCCAGCAGCCCGTGGACAGGGCCGGGAAACACCATATATTTT. It codes for CASSPWTGPGNTIYF.

The V and J genes are TRBV15 and TRBJ2-3, with 9 bases matching TRBD1. CDR1 and CDR2 from the germline V gene are LNHNV and YYDKDF (reference sequence). The J segment lost 4 bases and the V segment lost 0 bases, leaving 5 bases of the junction unmatched. This CDR3 is 16 amino acids long. The CDR3 coding sequence is TGTGCCACCAGCAGAGATGGGGACAGGGCCGCAGATACGCAGTATTTT. It is translated as CATSRDGDRAADTQYF.

This chain connects TRBV30 to TRBJ2-4; tentative D call: TRBD1 (5 bases). Germline V gene sequence: CDR1 GTSNPN, CDR2 SVGIG (reference sequence). The germline V and J ends were trimmed by 0 bases and 3 bases, with 24 bases remaining between them. The CDR3 extends over 19 amino acids. This chain's CDR3 is CAWSVHRRGVSSVKNIQYF. In DNA, the CDR3 is TGTGCCTGGAGTGTGCACAGGCGTGGGGTGTCTAGTGTCAAAAACATTCAGTACTTC.

The rearrangement joins TRBV3-1 (or the pseudogene TRBV3-2) to TRBJ2-7; 10 positions match TRBD2. V lost 4 bases and J lost 5; bases outside the gene matches: 8. The CDR3 totals 15 residues. Germline V gene lookup returns CDR1 LGHDT and CDR2 YNNKEL (reference sequence). The CDR3 DNA reads TGTGCCAGCAGCCCCCACAGCGGGAGGGGCGACGAGCAGTACTTC. Translating it yields CASSPHSGRGDEQYF.

The chain links TRBV6-5 to TRBJ2-1, with 8 bases that match TRBD2. CDR3 length equals 15 residues. With 8 bases clipped from V and 5 bases from J, the junction kept 11 bases outside the gene matches. Germline CDR1 is MNHEY and CDR2 is SVGAGI. The CDR3 coding sequence is TGTGCCAGCCACCAGCCGGCAGCGGGAGACAATGAGCAGTTCTTC. This translates into CASHQPAAGDNEQFF.

The chain employs TRBV15 and TRBJ1-1; D is perhaps TRBD1 (6 bases). This CDR3 is 13 amino acids long. The V end lost 7 bases, the J end lost 2 bases, and 11 bases lay between the germline ends. Germline V CDR1 and CDR2: LNHNV, YYDKDF (reference sequence). The CDR3 sequence: CATNTGINTEAFF. The DNA of the CDR3 is TGTGCCACCAACACAGGGATAAACACTGAAGCTTTCTTT.

The chain couples TRBV5-1 to TRBJ2-3; the match to TRBD2 covers 8 bases. Unmatched junction bases numbered 2, after V lost 3 bases and J lost 2 bases. Germline lookup yields CDR1 SGHRS and CDR2 YFSETQ. CDR3 length equals 14 residues. The CDR3 region is CASSWGLDTDTQYF. The CDR3 DNA follows: TGCGCCAGCAGCTGGGGACTAGACACAGATACGCAGTATTTT.

V usage is TRBV18 and J usage is TRBJ2-7; 11 bases line up with TRBD2. There are 23 residues in the CDR3. Unmatched junction bases numbered 26, after V lost 1 base and J lost 3 bases. Germline lookup yields CDR1 KGHSH and CDR2 LQKENI. The CDR3 DNA sequence: TGTGCCAGCTCACCACACCCCGCCCAGAACTCGCTACATAGCGGGAGGGCCGTCTACGAGCAGTACTTC. The encoded protein is CASSPHPAQNSLHSGRAVYEQYF.

This clone was detected only a few times. The rearrangement uses TRBV9 and TRBJ1-3; maybe TRBD1 (5 bases). Germline CDR1 reads SGDLS; CDR2 reads YYNGEE. The CDR3 loop spans 15 amino acids. Trimming pared 3 bases from V and 0 bases from J, leaving 10 bases between. CDR3 sequence (DNA): TGTGCCAGCAGCGAACAGGCTATCTCTGGAAACACCATATATTTT. It yields the protein CASSEQAISGNTIYF.

With regard to this clone: This likely comes from a read error, as the CDR3 has no conserved phenylalanine or tryptophan at its end. The DNA is left out, because the CDR3 cannot be placed on it with certainty; the CDR3 is given as TCRdb lists it. CDR3: CASSPLAGGRRI. The chain is built from TRBV9 and TRBJ2-7; the D call of TRBD2 is as the table states it, not checked on the DNA. The CDR3 is 12 amino acids in total, end residues counted. CDR1 and CDR2 from the germline V gene are SGDLS and YYNGEE.

This rearrangement joins TRBV12-5 to TRBJ2-2, with D perhaps matching TRBD1 (6 bases). The germline CDR1 and CDR2 sequences are LGHNT and FRNRAP. There are 13 residues in the CDR3. V was shortened by 10 bases and J by 1 base, with 10 bases between the two germline ends. CDR3 sequence reads: CATAGVNTGELFF. The CDR3 DNA sequence: TGTGCTACTGCAGGGGTGAACACCGGGGAGCTGTTTTTT.

The V and J genes are TRBV19 and TRBJ1-2; weak D call: TRBD1 (5 bases). The V gene's germline CDR1 is LNHDA and CDR2 SQIVND (reference sequence). The CDR3 length is 13 residues. V was pared by 7 bases and J by 4 bases, with 13 bases between. CDR3 DNA: TGTGCCAGTAATACCCAGGGTGTCTATGGCTACACCTTC. Translation gives CASNTQGVYGYTF.

This clone was seen a single time. This CDR3 is CASSLQTGTGYNEQFF. CDR3 DNA sequence: TGTGCCAGCAGCTTACAAACCGGGACAGGCTACAATGAGCAGTTCTTC. The rearrangement joins TRBV5-5 to TRBJ2-1; TRBD1 agrees at 8 bases. Germline V gene sequence: CDR1 SGHKS, CDR2 YYEKEE (reference sequence). This CDR3 comprises 16 residues. V lost 2 bases, J lost 3 bases, and 7 bases stayed unmatched.

This chain uses TRBV5-6 with TRBJ1-2, with a weak D call TRBD1 (6 bases). The CDR3 spans 13 residues. Trimming left V 5 bases short and J 6 bases short, with 14 bases between. The V gene's germline CDR1 is SGHDT and CDR2 YYEEEE. DNA of the CDR3: TGTGCCAGCAGAGCGAGGGGGGGCGATGGCTACACCTTC. Its protein product is CASRARGGDGYTF.

V usage is TRBV2 and J usage is TRBJ2-5, with 9 bases that match TRBD2. J was trimmed by 4 bases and V by 8 bases; bases with no gene match: 8. CDR3 size: 14 residues. Germline values: CDR1 SNHLY, CDR2 FYNNEI. CDR3: CASLVAGARETQYF. CDR3 in DNA: TGTGCCAGCCTTGTAGCGGGAGCGAGAGAGACCCAGTACTTC.

The V gene is TRBV19, the J gene TRBJ1-6; 9 bases are shared with TRBD1. The CDR3 has 16 amino acids. Germline-derived CDR1 and CDR2 are LNHDA and SQIVND (reference sequence). V lost 4 bases to trimming and J lost 7 bases; unmatched junction nucleotides: 8. This chain's CDR3 is CASSTGQGMKNSPLHF. In nucleotides, the CDR3 is TGTGCCAGTAGTACAGGACAGGGGATGAAGAATTCACCCCTCCACTTT.

The gene calls are TRBV12-5 and TRBJ2-7, with TRBD2 identical over 8 bases. With 1 base clipped from V and 6 bases from J, the junction kept 5 bases outside the gene matches. Germline V gene lookup returns CDR1 LGHNT and CDR2 FRNRAP. The CDR3 totals 14 residues. The DNA for the CDR3 is TGTGCTAGTGGTTTGGGCCGGGAGGGAGCCGAGCAGTACTTC. As protein: CASGLGREGAEQYF.

V and J are TRBV6-5 and TRBJ2-3; unclear D gene. From germline, CDR1 is MNHEY and CDR2 SVGAGI. The CDR3 has 15 amino acids. The ends were cut back, 5 bases at V and 0 bases at J, with 12 bases in the middle. CDR3 sequence (DNA): TGTGCCAGCAGTCCAACATTATCTAGCACAGATACGCAGTATTTT. This sequence encodes CASSPTLSSTDTQYF.

The V gene is TRBV4-1, the J gene TRBJ1-4, with a tentative D call TRBD1 (5 bases). The V gene lost 1 base and the J gene lost 8 bases, with 14 bases spanning the gap. Germline values: CDR1 MGHRA, CDR2 YSYEKL. The CDR3 runs to 15 residues. DNA of the CDR3: TGCGCCAGCAGCCAAGGCCGGGGGTTTGGGGAAAAACTGTTTTTT. It is translated as CASSQGRGFGEKLFF.

The CDR3 nucleotides read TGTGCCAGCAGCTCACCGGGACAGGGAAACAATCAGCCCCAGCATTTT. Residues: CASSSPGQGNNQPQHF. J is TRBJ1-5 and V is TRBV5-8, with 9 bases fitting TRBD1. Per germline, CDR1 SGHTS and CDR2 YDEGEE. The junction had 7 bases not matched to a gene; V was cut back by 3 bases and J by 3 bases. This CDR3 is built from 16 residues. The whole variable domain, remainder taken from reference TRBV5-8 and TRBJ1-5, is EAGVTQSPTHLIKTRGQQATLRCSPISGHTSVYWYQQALGLGLQFLLWYDEGEERNRGNFPPRFSGRQFPNYSSELNVNALELEDSALYLCASSSPGQGNNQPQHFGDGTRLSIL.

This chain uses TRBV10-1 with TRBJ2-1; 7 nucleotides match TRBD2. The CDR3 length is 13 residues. CDR1 WNHNN and CDR2 SYGVQD come from the germline V gene (reference sequence). Trimming took 4 bases from V and 5 from J; bases not matched to a gene: 2. DNA for the CDR3: TGCGCCAGCAGTGTGGGAGGGGACAATGAGCAGTTCTTC. Protein product: CASSVGGDNEQFF.

The V and J genes are TRBV7-9 and TRBJ1-2; D is undetermined. Germline assignment: CDR1 SEHNR and CDR2 FQNEAQ (reference sequence). Deletions cut 10 bases from V and 8 bases from J, with 17 bases between. CDR3 size: 12 residues. In nucleotides, the CDR3 is TGTGCCACCCCCAGGCTTGCGGGGGGCTACACCTTC. Translating gives CATPRLAGGYTF.

This clone was seen at least ten times. The chain is built from TRBV10-3 and TRBJ1-2; D is perhaps TRBD1 (5 bases). The CDR3 consists of 12 residues. CDR1 ENHRY and CDR2 SYGVKD come from the germline V gene. V lost 4 bases to trimming and J lost 6 bases, with 9 bases between them. CDR3 sequence reads: CAISASGDGYTF. The CDR3 coding sequence is TGTGCCATCAGTGCATCGGGGGATGGCTACACCTTC.

CDR3 bases: TGTGCCTGGAGCGCAGGGTTTAGGAGGGGCTACGAGCAGTACTTC. This translates into CAWSAGFRRGYEQYF. The V and J genes are TRBV30 and TRBJ2-7; D is perhaps TRBD2 (6 bases). Deletions cut 3 bases from V and 3 bases from J, with 18 bases between. Per the germline V gene, CDR1 is GTSNPN and CDR2 is SVGIG (reference sequence). The CDR3 runs 15 residues.

J is TRBJ1-4 and V is TRBV5-1; no definite D call. Trimming removed 7 bases at V and 2 bases at J, with 9 bases between. The CDR3 has 13 amino acids. In germline, CDR1 is SGHRS, CDR2 YFSETQ. For the CDR3, the DNA is TGCGCCAGCCGTGTTCGGACTAATGAAAAACTGTTTTTT. Translation: CASRVRTNEKLFF.

The rearrangement joins TRBV5-1 to TRBJ1-1, with D perhaps matching TRBD1 (6 bases). V lost 6 bases to trimming and J lost 3 bases, with 12 bases between them. This CDR3 is built from 13 residues. In germline, CDR1 is SGHRS, CDR2 YFSETQ. As DNA, the CDR3 is TGCGCCAGCAACCAACAGGGTTACACTGAAGCTTTCTTT. It codes for CASNQQGYTEAFF.